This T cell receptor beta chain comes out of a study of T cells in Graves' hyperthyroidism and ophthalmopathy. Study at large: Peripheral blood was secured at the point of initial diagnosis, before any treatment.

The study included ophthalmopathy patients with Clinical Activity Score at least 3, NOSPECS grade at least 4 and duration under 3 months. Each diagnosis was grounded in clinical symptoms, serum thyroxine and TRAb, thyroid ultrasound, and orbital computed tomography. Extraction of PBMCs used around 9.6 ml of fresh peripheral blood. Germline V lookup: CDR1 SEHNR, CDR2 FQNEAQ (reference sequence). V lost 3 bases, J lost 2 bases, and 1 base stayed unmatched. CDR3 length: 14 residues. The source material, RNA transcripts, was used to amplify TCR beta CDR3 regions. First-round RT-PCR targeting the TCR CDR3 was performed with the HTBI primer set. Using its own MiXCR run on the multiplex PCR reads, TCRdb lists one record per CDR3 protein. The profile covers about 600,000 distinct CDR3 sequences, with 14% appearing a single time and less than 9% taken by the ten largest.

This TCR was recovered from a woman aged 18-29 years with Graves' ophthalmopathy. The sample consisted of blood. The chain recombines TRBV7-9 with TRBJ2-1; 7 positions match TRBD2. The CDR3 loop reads CASSFGRAYNEQFF. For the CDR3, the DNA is TGTGCCAGCAGCTTTGGGAGGGCCTACAATGAGCAGTTCTTC.